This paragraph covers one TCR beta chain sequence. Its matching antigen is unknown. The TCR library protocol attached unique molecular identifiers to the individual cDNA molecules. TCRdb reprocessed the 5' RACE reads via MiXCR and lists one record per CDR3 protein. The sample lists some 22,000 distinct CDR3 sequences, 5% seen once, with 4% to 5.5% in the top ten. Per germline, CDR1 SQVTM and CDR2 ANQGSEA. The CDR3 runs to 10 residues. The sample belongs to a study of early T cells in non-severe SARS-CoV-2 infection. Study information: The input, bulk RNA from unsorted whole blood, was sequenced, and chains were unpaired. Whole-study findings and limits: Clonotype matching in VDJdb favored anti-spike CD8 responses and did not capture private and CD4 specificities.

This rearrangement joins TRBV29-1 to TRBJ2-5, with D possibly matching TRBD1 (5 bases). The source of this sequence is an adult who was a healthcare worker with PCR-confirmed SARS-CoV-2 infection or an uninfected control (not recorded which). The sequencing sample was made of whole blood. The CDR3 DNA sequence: TGCAGTGCCAGGGAAGAGACCCAGTACTTC. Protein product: CSAREETQYF.